Shown below are 5 T cell receptor beta chains from a single sample sequenced in a study of radiation and T cells in renal cell carcinoma. Time point meaning: blood 2 weeks post-SBRT. The treatment was: 15 Gy SBRT to primary tumor, nephrectomy 4 weeks later. Sequencing was performed with immunoSEQ multiplex PCR; in TCRdb, only in-frame clones are kept and a portion is missing. Among more than 65,000 clones, roughly 85% were seen once, and the ten largest hold about 22%. The material was blood, obtained from a patient whose treatment included radiotherapy and nephrectomy. The receptor set was obtained from a woman aged 45-59 years with renal cell carcinoma.

This clone showed up just once. The genes are TRBV6-6 and TRBJ1-1, with TRBD1 as a possible D gene (5 bases). Germline CDR1 reads MNHNY; CDR2 reads SVGAGI (reference sequence). There are 16 residues in the CDR3. The V gene lost 2 bases and the J gene lost 5 bases, with 18 bases spanning the gap. CDR3 DNA: TGTGCCAGCAGTTACGGGGGAACTGGGACGGGGACTGAAGCTTTCTTT. Amino acid sequence: CASSYGGTGTGTEAFF.

V and J are TRBV6-5 and TRBJ1-5; D is possibly TRBD1 (6 bases). Trimming left V 6 bases short and J 6 bases short, with 18 bases between. Germline V lookup: CDR1 MNHEY, CDR2 SVGAGI. The CDR3 is made up of 15 amino acids. The CDR3 nucleotides read TGTGCCAGCAGCGCTCGGGGGGGCTCAGTTCAGCCCCAGCATTTT. Translation: CASSARGGSVQPQHF.

CDR3 loop: CSVGGGAVSYNEQFF. CDR3 sequence (DNA): TGCAGCGTTGGTGGGGGGGCAGTCTCCTACAATGAGCAGTTCTTC. This chain uses TRBV29-1 with TRBJ2-1; possibly TRBD2 for D (7 bases). Germline V gene lookup returns CDR1 SQVTM and CDR2 ANQGSEA. The CDR3 is made up of 15 amino acids. The ends were cut back, 4 bases at V and 0 bases at J, with 13 bases in the middle.

This chain links TRBV7-2 with TRBJ1-2; D possibly corresponds to TRBD1 (6 bases). The CDR3 length is 14 residues. The V end lost 5 bases, the J end lost 3 bases, and 13 bases lay between the germline ends. Germline V gene data show CDR1 as SGHTA and CDR2 as FQGNSA. CDR3 residues: CASSVKGGDYGYTF. The DNA for the CDR3 is TGTGCCAGCAGCGTCAAGGGGGGCGACTATGGCTACACCTTC.

The V and J genes are TRBV11-3 and TRBJ2-2; no clear D. Germline V gene data show CDR1 as SGHNT and CDR2 as YENEEA. CDR3 size: 12 residues. Trimming pared 2 bases from V and 6 bases from J, leaving 4 bases between. The CDR3 DNA follows: TGTGCCAGCAGCTTACGGCCCGGGGAGCTGTTTTTT. Translating gives CASSLRPGELFF.